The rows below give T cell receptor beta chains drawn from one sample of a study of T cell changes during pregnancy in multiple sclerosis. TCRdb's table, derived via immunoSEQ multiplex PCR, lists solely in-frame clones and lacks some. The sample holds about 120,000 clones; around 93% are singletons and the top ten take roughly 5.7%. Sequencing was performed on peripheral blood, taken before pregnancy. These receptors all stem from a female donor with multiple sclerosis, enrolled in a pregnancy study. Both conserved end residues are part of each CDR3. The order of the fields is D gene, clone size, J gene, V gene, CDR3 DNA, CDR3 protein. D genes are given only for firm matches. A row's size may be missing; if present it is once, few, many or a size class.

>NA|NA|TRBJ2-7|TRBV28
TGTGCCAGCCGACCCGGGGGATTCATAGTTCCCTACGAGCAGTACTTC
CASRPGGFIVPYEQYF
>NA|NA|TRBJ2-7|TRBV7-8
TGTGCCAGCAGCTTAACGTCGGGCGGACAGCCAACCTACGAGCAGTACTTC
CASSLTSGGQPTYEQYF
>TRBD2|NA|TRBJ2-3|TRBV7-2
TGTGCCAGCAGCCCCCTTGAGCGGGGGGGCCAGTATTTT
CASSPLERGGQYF
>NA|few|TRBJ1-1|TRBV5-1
TGCGCCAGCAGCTTGGGCCTCTCGGGGGGTGAAGCTTTCTTT
CASSLGLSGGEAFF
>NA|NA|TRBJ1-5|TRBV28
TGTGCCAGCAGTTTATATAAGGGGGTGGCAAAACAGCCCCAGCATTTT
CASSLYKGVAKQPQHF
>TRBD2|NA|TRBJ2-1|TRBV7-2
TGTGCCAGCAGTCGCGGACTAGCGGGAGGGGGTGAGCAGTTCTTC
CASSRGLAGGGEQFF
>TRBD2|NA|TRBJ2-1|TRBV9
TGTGCCAGCACCCGTAGCGGGGGGGCAGGTGAGCAGTTCTTC
CASTRSGGAGEQFF
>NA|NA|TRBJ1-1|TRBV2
TGTGCCAGCAGTGTCACGAGTGTGGGGGCAGGGAACACTGAAGCTTTCTTT
CASSVTSVGAGNTEAFF
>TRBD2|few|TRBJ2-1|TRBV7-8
TGTGCCAGCAGCTTGGCGGGAGAGAATGAGCAGTTCTTC
CASSLAGENEQFF
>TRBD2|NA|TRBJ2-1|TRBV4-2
TGTGCCAGCAGCCAATGGTTCGGGACTAGCGGGAGGGATGAGCAGTTCTTC
CASSQWFGTSGRDEQFF
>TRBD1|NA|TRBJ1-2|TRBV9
TGTGCCAGCAGCCCGCGCGTCCAGGGGGTCCCGCCAAACTATGGCTACACCTTC
CASSPRVQGVPPNYGYTF
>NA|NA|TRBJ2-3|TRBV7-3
TGTGCCAGCAGCTTTACTCTCACAGATACGCAGTATTTT
CASSFTLTDTQYF
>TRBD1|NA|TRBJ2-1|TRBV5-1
TGCGCCAGCAGCGGCCGGACAGGAGGAACCTACAATGAGCAGTTCTTC
CASSGRTGGTYNEQFF
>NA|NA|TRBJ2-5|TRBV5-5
TGTGCCAGCAGCCACGCTTTCGGGGGTACGGAGACCCAGTACTTC
CASSHAFGGTETQYF
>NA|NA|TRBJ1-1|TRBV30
TGTGCCTGGAGTGGGATATTACTAATGAACACTGAAGCTTTCTTT
CAWSGILLMNTEAFF
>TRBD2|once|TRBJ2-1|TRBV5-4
TGTGCCAGCAGCCATGGACTAGCGGGGACCAATGAGCAGTTCTTC
CASSHGLAGTNEQFF
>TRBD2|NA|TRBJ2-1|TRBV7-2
TGTGCCAGCAGCTTATTCGGAGCGGGAGCAGGAAATGAGCAGTTCTTC
CASSLFGAGAGNEQFF
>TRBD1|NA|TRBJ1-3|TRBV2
TGTGCCAGCAGTGACCCCGACAGGGAAGATGGAAACACCATATATTTT
CASSDPDREDGNTIYF
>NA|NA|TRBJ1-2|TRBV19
TGTGCCACCACACACGGGGGGCCGGAGTATGGCTACACCTTC
CATTHGGPEYGYTF
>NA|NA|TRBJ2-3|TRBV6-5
TGTGCCAGCAGTTACGGGTGGACGGACTCCACAGATACGCAGTATTTT
CASSYGWTDSTDTQYF
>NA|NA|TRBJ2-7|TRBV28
TGTGCCAGCAGGGGGGGACGCAGCTCCTACGAGCAGTACTTC
CASRGGRSSYEQYF
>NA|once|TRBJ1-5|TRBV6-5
TGTGCCAGCAGCCCGGCCAGGGGAGAACAGCCCCAGCATTTT
CASSPARGEQPQHF
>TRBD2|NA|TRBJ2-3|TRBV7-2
TGTGCCAGCAGCATAACTAGCGGGAGGGCGGATACGCAGTATTTT
CASSITSGRADTQYF
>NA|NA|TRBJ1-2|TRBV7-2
TGTGCCAGCAGCTACCGGCCCAGGACTAACTATGGCTACACCTTC
CASSYRPRTNYGYTF
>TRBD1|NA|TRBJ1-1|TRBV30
TGTGCCTGGAGTTTGGACAGGTATGGCACTGAAGCTTTCTTT
CAWSLDRYGTEAFF
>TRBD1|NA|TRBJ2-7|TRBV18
TGTGCCAGCTCGGATGGACAGGTTTCCGAGCAGTACTTC
CASSDGQVSEQYF
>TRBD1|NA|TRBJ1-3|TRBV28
TGTGCCAGCAGTTTGAATTCGGGACAGCTCTCTGGAAACACCATATATTTT
CASSLNSGQLSGNTIYF
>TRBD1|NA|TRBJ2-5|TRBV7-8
TGTGCCAGCAGCCCAGGGGGTGACAGGGGCCAAGAGACCCAGTACTTC
CASSPGGDRGQETQYF
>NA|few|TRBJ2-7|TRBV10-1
TGCGCCAGCAGTGCGTCCGGGACCTACGAGCAGTACTTC
CASSASGTYEQYF
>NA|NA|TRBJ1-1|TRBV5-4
TGTGCCAGCAGCTTGAGGGGACTGGAACATGAAGCTTTCTTT
CASSLRGLEHEAFF
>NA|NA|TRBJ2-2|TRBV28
TGTGCCAGCAGACGCCAGGGGGGAAACACCGGGGAGCTGTTTTTT
CASRRQGGNTGELFF
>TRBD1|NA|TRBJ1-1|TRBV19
TGTGCCAGTAGTATAGAGTCCCGACAGGGGGGTCGAAACACTGAAGCTTTCTTT
CASSIESRQGGRNTEAFF
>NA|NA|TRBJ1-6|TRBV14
TGTGCCAGCAGCTTAACACCCAACGCCTATAATTCACCCCTCCACTTT
CASSLTPNAYNSPLHF
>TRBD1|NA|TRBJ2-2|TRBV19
TGTGCCAGTACCGACAGGGCGAACACCGGGGAGCTGTTTTTT
CASTDRANTGELFF
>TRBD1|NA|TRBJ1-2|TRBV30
TGTGCCTGGAGCCTGACAGGGCTCTATGGCTACACCTTC
CAWSLTGLYGYTF
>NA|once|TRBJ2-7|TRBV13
TGTGCCAGCAGCTTTCAGGGGACCCATGACGAGCAGTACTTC
CASSFQGTHDEQYF
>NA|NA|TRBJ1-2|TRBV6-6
TGTGCCAGCGGGGGAGGGAACTATGGCTACACCTTC
CASGGGNYGYTF
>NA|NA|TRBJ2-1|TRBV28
TGTGCCAGCAGCCCATCAGGGATCCGGACCAATGAGCAGTTCTTC
CASSPSGIRTNEQFF
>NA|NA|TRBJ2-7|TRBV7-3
TGTGCCAGCAGCTTATCTGGCGGCCCTGCCCACGAGCAGTACTTC
CASSLSGGPAHEQYF
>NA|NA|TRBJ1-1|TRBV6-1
TGTGCCAGCAGTCAAATCACAGGGAACACTGAAGCTTTCTTT
CASSQITGNTEAFF
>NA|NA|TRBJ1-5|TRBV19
TGTGCCAGTACCGTTCAGGGTTCCAATCAGCCCCAGCATTTT
CASTVQGSNQPQHF
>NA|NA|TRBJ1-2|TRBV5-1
TGCGCCAGCAGCCCATTAGGACAGTCCTATGGCTACACCTTC
CASSPLGQSYGYTF
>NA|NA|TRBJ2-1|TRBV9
TGTGCCAGCAGCGTAAGGCAGGGGGGATACAATGAGCAGTTCTTC
CASSVRQGGYNEQFF
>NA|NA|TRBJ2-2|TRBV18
TGTGCCAGCTCACCGTTGACGGGTCGGGACACCGGGGAGCTGTTTTTT
CASSPLTGRDTGELFF
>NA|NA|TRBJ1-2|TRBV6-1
TGTGCCAGCAGTGAAGCCAGCGGTCTCTGGGGCTACACCTTC
CASSEASGLWGYTF
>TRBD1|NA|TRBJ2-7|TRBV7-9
TGTGCCAGCAGCTTCTCGGGACAGGGGCTCGACGAGCAGTACTTC
CASSFSGQGLDEQYF
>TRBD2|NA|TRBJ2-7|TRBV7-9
TGTGCCAGCAGCTCCCACCGACTAGCGGGGGAATCCTACGAGCAGTACTTC
CASSSHRLAGESYEQYF
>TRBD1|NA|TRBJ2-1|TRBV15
TGTGCCACCAGCAGGGGAGACAGGGGACAGTACAATGAGCAGTTCTTC
CATSRGDRGQYNEQFF
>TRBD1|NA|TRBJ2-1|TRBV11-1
TGTGCCAGCAGCTTGACAGGGTATAACAATGAGCAGTTCTTC
CASSLTGYNNEQFF
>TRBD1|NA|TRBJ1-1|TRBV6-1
TGTGCCAGCAGTGAAGCTAGTTGGACAGGGCCGAGGGAAGCTTTCTTT
CASSEASWTGPREAFF
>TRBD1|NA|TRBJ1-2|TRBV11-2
TGTGCCAGCAGCTTAGGTGCAGGGGGTTATGGCTACACCTTC
CASSLGAGGYGYTF
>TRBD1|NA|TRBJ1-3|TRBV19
TGTGCCAGTAGTGCCCTGACAGGGGCAGGAAACACCATATATTTT
CASSALTGAGNTIYF
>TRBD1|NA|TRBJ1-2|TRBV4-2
TGTGCCAGCAGCCAAGCGGGACAGGGGGACTACTATGGCTACACCTTC
CASSQAGQGDYYGYTF
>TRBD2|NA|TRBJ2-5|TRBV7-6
TGTGCCAGCAGCTTTCGGGGTTTAGCGGGACGGGGGGAGACCCAGTACTTC
CASSFRGLAGRGETQYF
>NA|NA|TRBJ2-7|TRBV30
TGTGCCTGGGGTAGCGTCTACGAGCAGTACTTC
CAWGSVYEQYF
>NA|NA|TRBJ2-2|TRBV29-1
TGCAGCGTTGGGGGGCAGTACACCGGGGAGCTGTTTTTT
CSVGGQYTGELFF
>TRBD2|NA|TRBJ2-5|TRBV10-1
TGCGCCAGCAGTGAAGTCCCAGCGGGAGGGAAAGAGACCCAGTACTTC
CASSEVPAGGKETQYF